The clone carrying this T cell receptor beta chain was seen a single time. The antigen remains unidentified. This sample stems from a study of cytomegalovirus exposure and HLA in healthy donors. General study points: Specificity of a few CMV-associated chains for CMV antigens was verified in vitro. Cytomegalovirus association was assigned to 150 to 200 TCR beta chains.

Germline CDR1 SGDLS, CDR2 YYNGEE. V lost 2 bases and J lost 0; bases outside the gene matches: 11. This CDR3 is 19 amino acids long. The PCR had 60 Vbeta and 13 Jbeta primers. Only in-frame clones appear in the TCRdb table, and some are missing; sequencing was by immunoSEQ multiplex PCR. The sample records 100,000 to 150,000 clones, about three quarters being singletons. The chain recombines TRBV9 with TRBJ2-3; 11 nucleotides match TRBD2. The clonotype originates from a human donor in good health. Sample: PBMCs. The CDR3 loop is CASSVESSGRSFSTDTQYF. As DNA, the CDR3 is TGTGCCAGCAGCGTGGAATCTAGCGGGAGGTCCTTTAGCACAGATACGCAGTATTTT.